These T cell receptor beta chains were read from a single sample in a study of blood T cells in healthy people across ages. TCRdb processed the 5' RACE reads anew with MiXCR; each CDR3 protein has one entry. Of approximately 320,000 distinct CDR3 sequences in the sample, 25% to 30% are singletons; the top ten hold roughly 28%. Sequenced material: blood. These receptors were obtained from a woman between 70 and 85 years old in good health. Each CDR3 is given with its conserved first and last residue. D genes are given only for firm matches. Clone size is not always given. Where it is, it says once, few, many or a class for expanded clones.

DNA: TGCAGTGCTAGTTTAAGCGGGAGACTCTACAATGAGCAGTTCTTC
CDR3: CSASLSGRLYNEQFF
V: TRBV20-1
D: TRBD2
J: TRBJ2-1
size: few

DNA: TGTGCCAGCAGCTTGCGGGTAGGAGGTGAAAAACTGTTTTTT
CDR3: CASSLRVGGEKLFF
V: TRBV7-9
D: NA
J: TRBJ1-4
size: few

DNA: TGTGCCAGCAACCCAGGGACGGCAATTGGGGAGACCCAGTACTTC
CDR3: CASNPGTAIGETQYF
V: TRBV28
D: NA
J: TRBJ2-5
size: few

DNA: TGTGCCAGCCGCACTGGGACAGCGAATCAGCCCCAGCATTTT
CDR3: CASRTGTANQPQHF
V: TRBV2
D: TRBD1
J: TRBJ1-5
size: NA

DNA: TGCGCCAGCAGCTCTGGGACTATCAACACAGATACGCAGTATTTT
CDR3: CASSSGTINTDTQYF
V: TRBV7-9
D: TRBD2
J: TRBJ2-3
size: few

DNA: TGCGCCAGCAGCCTACAGGAAAGCACAGATACGCAGTATTTT
CDR3: CASSLQESTDTQYF
V: TRBV4-1
D: NA
J: TRBJ2-3
size: NA

DNA: TGCAGTACGAAAACTTTAAATAAGGCGGGAGTTAGCACAGATACGCAGTATTTT
CDR3: CSTKTLNKAGVSTDTQYF
V: TRBV20-1
D: TRBD2
J: TRBJ2-3
size: NA

DNA: TGCAGCGTTGGGGACGGAGATACGCAGTATTTT
CDR3: CSVGDGDTQYF
V: TRBV29-1
D: NA
J: TRBJ2-3
size: NA

DNA: TGTGCCACCAGCCGTCCCGGGACAGGGCAAGAGACCCAGTACTTC
CDR3: CATSRPGTGQETQYF
V: TRBV15
D: TRBD1
J: TRBJ2-5
size: few

DNA: TGTGCCAGCAGTGGGCCATGGGGGGGATCCTTTTACTACGAGCAGTACTTC
CDR3: CASSGPWGGSFYYEQYF
V: TRBV27
D: TRBD2
J: TRBJ2-7
size: few

DNA: TGTGCCAGCAGTACTCTAGCTGGCAACAATGAGCAGTTCTTC
CDR3: CASSTLAGNNEQFF
V: TRBV28
D: NA
J: TRBJ2-1
size: few

DNA: TGTGCCGCCAGCAGAGATGGGACAGATACGCAGTATTTT
CDR3: CAASRDGTDTQYF
V: TRBV15
D: NA
J: TRBJ2-3
size: NA

DNA: TGTGCCAGTAGTATGAGGGCTAGCAGGAACCGGGACATTCAGTACTTC
CDR3: CASSMRASRNRDIQYF
V: TRBV19
D: NA
J: TRBJ2-4
size: NA

DNA: TGTGCCAGCAGCCTCTCCCTGGGTGGGGGCATTAACGAGCAGTACTTC
CDR3: CASSLSLGGGINEQYF
V: TRBV14
D: NA
J: TRBJ2-7
size: NA

DNA: TGTGCCAGCAGCCCTCGGACTAGCGGCCTAGAGACCCAGTACTTC
CDR3: CASSPRTSGLETQYF
V: TRBV7-2
D: TRBD2
J: TRBJ2-5
size: NA

DNA: TGTGCCAGCAGCGTATCGGAGGGAGGAGGACAGCCCCAGCATTTT
CDR3: CASSVSEGGGQPQHF
V: TRBV9
D: NA
J: TRBJ1-5
size: few

DNA: TGTGCCAGCAGCCCCTGGGGACAGGGGCCGAACACTGAAGCTTTCTTT
CDR3: CASSPWGQGPNTEAFF
V: TRBV21-1
D: NA
J: TRBJ1-1
size: NA

DNA: TGCAGCGTTGGAGGTGAGGGGACAGGGGACGACACTGAAGCTTTCTTT
CDR3: CSVGGEGTGDDTEAFF
V: TRBV29-1
D: TRBD1
J: TRBJ1-1
size: NA

DNA: TGTGCCAGCAGCCGAGCATTGGGGGGGGGCTACACTGAAGCTTTCTTT
CDR3: CASSRALGGGYTEAFF
V: TRBV14
D: NA
J: TRBJ1-1
size: NA

DNA: TGTGCCAGCAACTTAGGGTCGACAGCAAACATTCAGTACTTC
CDR3: CASNLGSTANIQYF
V: TRBV7-2
D: NA
J: TRBJ2-4
size: few

DNA: TGTGCCAGCAGCAAGGGACTAGCGGGAGACACCGGGGAGCTGTTTTTT
CDR3: CASSKGLAGDTGELFF
V: TRBV5-4
D: TRBD2
J: TRBJ2-2
size: few

DNA: TGTGCCAGCAGTTACCAGGGGGCTGGGAAAGAGACCCAGTACTTC
CDR3: CASSYQGAGKETQYF
V: TRBV28
D: TRBD1
J: TRBJ2-5
size: many

DNA: TGTGCCAGCAGCAATTTCCCTCAGGGGGGCTCCTACAATGAGCAGTTCTTC
CDR3: CASSNFPQGGSYNEQFF
V: TRBV21-1
D: NA
J: TRBJ2-1
size: few

DNA: TGCAGTGCTAGAAGGGGGAACGCGAACACCGGGGAGCTGTTTTTT
CDR3: CSARRGNANTGELFF
V: TRBV20-1
D: NA
J: TRBJ2-2
size: few

DNA: TGTGCCGGCACGAGAGGGCACAATAATTCACCCCTCCACTTT
CDR3: CAGTRGHNNSPLHF
V: TRBV28
D: NA
J: TRBJ1-6
size: NA

DNA: TGTGCCAGCCGGGCGTTGAGCGGCACTAATGAAAAACTGTTTTTT
CDR3: CASRALSGTNEKLFF
V: TRBV18
D: NA
J: TRBJ1-4
size: NA

DNA: TGCGCCAGCAGCTTGGGACAGGATTACAATGAGCAGTTCTTC
CDR3: CASSLGQDYNEQFF
V: TRBV5-1
D: NA
J: TRBJ2-1
size: few

DNA: TGTGCCAGCAGCCCTTGGCCTCCCGGCGGTGAAAAACTGTTTTTT
CDR3: CASSPWPPGGEKLFF
V: TRBV3-1
D: NA
J: TRBJ1-4
size: many

DNA: TGTGCCAGCAGCTCACTAGCGGCTAGGGAGACCCAGTACTTC
CDR3: CASSSLAARETQYF
V: TRBV7-9
D: TRBD2
J: TRBJ2-5
size: few

DNA: TGCGCCAGCAGCCAAGAGTCCGGGACTAGCGGGAGCGCAGATACGCAGTATTTT
CDR3: CASSQESGTSGSADTQYF
V: TRBV4-1
D: TRBD2
J: TRBJ2-3
size: few

DNA: TGCAGTGCTAGAGATATAGCTAGCGGGAGAGACAATGAGCAGTTCTTC
CDR3: CSARDIASGRDNEQFF
V: TRBV20-1
D: TRBD2
J: TRBJ2-1
size: NA

DNA: TGTGCCAGCAGCCAAGTAGGGGAGACGCACCCGGACACTGAAGCTTTCTTT
CDR3: CASSQVGETHPDTEAFF
V: TRBV14
D: NA
J: TRBJ1-1
size: few

DNA: TGTGCCAGCAGTAACAGCTACACCGGGGAGCAGTTTTTT
CDR3: CASSNSYTGEQFF
V: TRBV7-9
D: NA
J: TRBJ2-2
size: NA

DNA: TGTGCCAGCAGCCAAGGCGGAGCGGGCGTCGGAGAGACCCAGTACTTC
CDR3: CASSQGGAGVGETQYF
V: TRBV14
D: NA
J: TRBJ2-5
size: NA

DNA: TGTGCCAGCAGCTACCTAGGGGGCACGAACACCGGGGAGCTGTTTTTT
CDR3: CASSYLGGTNTGELFF
V: TRBV7-3
D: TRBD1
J: TRBJ2-2
size: few

DNA: TGTGCCAGCAACAGACAGGGGAAAAGCTCCTACGAGCAGTACTTC
CDR3: CASNRQGKSSYEQYF
V: TRBV28
D: TRBD1
J: TRBJ2-7
size: NA

DNA: TGCAGCGTGGGGACTAGCGGGAATTCGAATGAGCAGTTCTTC
CDR3: CSVGTSGNSNEQFF
V: TRBV29-1
D: TRBD2
J: TRBJ2-1
size: NA

DNA: TGCAGTGCTAGAGAACCTGGGACTACCTTAGGGACCCAGTACTTC
CDR3: CSAREPGTTLGTQYF
V: TRBV20-1
D: TRBD2
J: TRBJ2-5
size: few

DNA: TGTGCCAGCAGCTTAGCCGCTGGCGGGAGCTCCTACAATGAGCAGTTCTTC
CDR3: CASSLAAGGSSYNEQFF
V: TRBV7-6
D: TRBD2
J: TRBJ2-1
size: few

DNA: TGCAGCGGGGGAAACCAAGAGACCCAGTACTTC
CDR3: CSGGNQETQYF
V: TRBV29-1
D: NA
J: TRBJ2-5
size: few

DNA: TGTGCCAGCAGCGAGCAGGGCACGGGGTACACCTTC
CDR3: CASSEQGTGYTF
V: TRBV7-2
D: NA
J: TRBJ1-2
size: NA

DNA: TGTGCCAGCAGTCTATCGGACAGGCAGTACACCTTC
CDR3: CASSLSDRQYTF
V: TRBV28
D: TRBD1
J: TRBJ1-2
size: NA

DNA: TGCGCCAGCAGCTTGGCCAAAGAGACCCAGTACTTC
CDR3: CASSLAKETQYF
V: TRBV5-1
D: NA
J: TRBJ2-5
size: few

DNA: TGTGCCAGCAGCTTCGAGACAGGGGACTATGGCTACACCTTC
CDR3: CASSFETGDYGYTF
V: TRBV7-2
D: TRBD1
J: TRBJ1-2
size: NA

DNA: TGTGCCAGCAGTTTTCTCGCAGGGGGCGGGGAGCAGTACTTC
CDR3: CASSFLAGGGEQYF
V: TRBV27
D: TRBD1
J: TRBJ2-7
size: few

DNA: TGTGCCAGCAGTTACGGGACTAGAAGGCTGTTTTTT
CDR3: CASSYGTRRLFF
V: TRBV7-9
D: TRBD2
J: TRBJ2-2
size: few

DNA: TGCGCCAGCAGCCCCCGCCAGAGGGATGAAAAACTGTTTTTT
CDR3: CASSPRQRDEKLFF
V: TRBV4-1
D: NA
J: TRBJ1-4
size: few

DNA: TGCAGTGGCACGGACGGCAATAATTCACCCCTCCACTTT
CDR3: CSGTDGNNSPLHF
V: TRBV20-1
D: NA
J: TRBJ1-6
size: few

DNA: TGCAGCGTTGAGGGCGGGAGGAGCACAGATACGCAGTATTTT
CDR3: CSVEGGRSTDTQYF
V: TRBV29-1
D: TRBD2
J: TRBJ2-3
size: few

DNA: TGCGCCAGCAGATTAGCGGTGAGCTCCTACAATGAGCAGTTCTTC
CDR3: CASRLAVSSYNEQFF
V: TRBV4-1
D: NA
J: TRBJ2-1
size: NA

DNA: TGCAGCGGGGACGGGGCAGGGCACGAGCAGTACTTC
CDR3: CSGDGAGHEQYF
V: TRBV29-1
D: NA
J: TRBJ2-7
size: NA

DNA: TGTGCCAGCAGCCTCCTCCTGGGGACAGGGAGTTACGAGCAGTACTTC
CDR3: CASSLLLGTGSYEQYF
V: TRBV11-1
D: TRBD1
J: TRBJ2-7
size: NA

DNA: TGCAGCGGTGATCAGGCTGGCTCAGGGGCAGATACGCAGTATTTT
CDR3: CSGDQAGSGADTQYF
V: TRBV29-1
D: NA
J: TRBJ2-3
size: NA

DNA: TGTGCCAGCAGTGAAGCAAGGGAAACAGATACGCAGTATTTT
CDR3: CASSEARETDTQYF
V: TRBV6-1
D: NA
J: TRBJ2-3
size: NA

DNA: TGTGCCAGCAGCCCCCCGTCGTCGGGACAGTTTTTCTACACCTTC
CDR3: CASSPPSSGQFFYTF
V: TRBV4-2
D: TRBD1
J: TRBJ1-2
size: many

DNA: TGCAGTGCCCCGGACAGGCACAATGAGCAGTTCTTC
CDR3: CSAPDRHNEQFF
V: TRBV20-1
D: TRBD1
J: TRBJ2-1
size: NA

DNA: TGTGCCACCCGAGGGTACTCCTACAATGAGCAGTTCTTC
CDR3: CATRGYSYNEQFF
V: TRBV6-6
D: NA
J: TRBJ2-1
size: few